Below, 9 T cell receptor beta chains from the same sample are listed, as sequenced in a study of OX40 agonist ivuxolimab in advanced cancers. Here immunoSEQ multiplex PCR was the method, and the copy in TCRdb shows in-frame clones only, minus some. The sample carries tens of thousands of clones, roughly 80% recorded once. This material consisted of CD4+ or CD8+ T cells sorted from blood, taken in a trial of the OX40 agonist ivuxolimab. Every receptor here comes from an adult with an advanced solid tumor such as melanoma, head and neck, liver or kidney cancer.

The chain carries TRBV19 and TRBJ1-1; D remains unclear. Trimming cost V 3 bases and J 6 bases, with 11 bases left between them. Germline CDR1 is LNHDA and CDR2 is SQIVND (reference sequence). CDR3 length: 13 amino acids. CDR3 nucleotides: TGTGCCAGTAGTATCCCGGGTCGCGCTGAAGCTTTCTTT. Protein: CASSIPGRAEAFF.

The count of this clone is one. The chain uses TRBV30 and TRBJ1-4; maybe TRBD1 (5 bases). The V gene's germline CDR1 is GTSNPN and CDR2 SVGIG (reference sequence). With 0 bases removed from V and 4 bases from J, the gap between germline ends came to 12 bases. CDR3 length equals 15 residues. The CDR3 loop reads CAWSVKTGSNEKLFF. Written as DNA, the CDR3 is TGTGCCTGGAGTGTAAAAACAGGTAGTAATGAAAAACTGTTTTTT.

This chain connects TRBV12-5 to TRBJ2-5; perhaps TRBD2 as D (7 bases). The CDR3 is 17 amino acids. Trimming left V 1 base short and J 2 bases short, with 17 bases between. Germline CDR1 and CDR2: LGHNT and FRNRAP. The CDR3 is CASGLALGGRRQETQYF. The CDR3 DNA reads TGTGCTAGTGGTTTGGCCCTCGGGGGGCGAAGGCAAGAGACCCAGTACTTC.

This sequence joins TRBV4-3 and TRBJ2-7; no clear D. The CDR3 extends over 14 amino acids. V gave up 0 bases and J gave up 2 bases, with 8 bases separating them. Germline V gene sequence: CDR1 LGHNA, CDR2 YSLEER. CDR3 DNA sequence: TGCGCCAGCAGCCAAGATCCCAGGACCTACGAGCAGTACTTC. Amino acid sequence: CASSQDPRTYEQYF.

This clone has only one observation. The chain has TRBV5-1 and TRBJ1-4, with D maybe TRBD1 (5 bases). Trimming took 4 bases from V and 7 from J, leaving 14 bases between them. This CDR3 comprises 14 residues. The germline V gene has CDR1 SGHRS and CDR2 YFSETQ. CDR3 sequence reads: CASSRDSRGEKLFF. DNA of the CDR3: TGCGCCAGCAGCAGAGACAGTAGGGGTGAAAAACTGTTTTTT.

The CDR3 DNA sequence: TGTGCCAGCAGCCGGGGGGGACAGGGCACAAACTATGGCTACACCTTC. It yields the protein CASSRGGQGTNYGYTF. The genes are TRBV5-4 and TRBJ1-2, with 9 bases identical to TRBD1. The germline gives CDR1 SGHNT, CDR2 YYREEE (reference sequence). The V segment lost 4 bases and the J segment 2 bases; nucleotides outside the gene matches: 9. This CDR3 has 16 amino acids.

CDR3 region: CSARTSYEQYF. The DNA for the CDR3 is TGCAGTGCTAGGACCTCCTACGAGCAGTACTTC. V is TRBV20-1 and J is TRBJ2-7; D is unclear. Trimming cost V 3 bases and J 0 bases, with 3 bases left between them. This CDR3 region has 11 residues. Germline assignment: CDR1 DFQATT and CDR2 SNEGSKA (reference sequence).

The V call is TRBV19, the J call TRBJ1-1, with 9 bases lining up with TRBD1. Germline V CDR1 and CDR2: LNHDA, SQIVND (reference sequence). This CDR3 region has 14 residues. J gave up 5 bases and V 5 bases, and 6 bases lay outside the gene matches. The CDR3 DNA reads TGTGCCAGTAGTCCGACAGGGGGGGAGACTGAAGCTTTCTTT. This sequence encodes CASSPTGGETEAFF.

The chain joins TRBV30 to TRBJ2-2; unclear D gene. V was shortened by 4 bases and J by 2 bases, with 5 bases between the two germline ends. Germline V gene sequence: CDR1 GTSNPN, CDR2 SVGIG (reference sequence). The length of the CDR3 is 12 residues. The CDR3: CAWNLNTGELFF. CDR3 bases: TGTGCCTGGAATCTTAACACCGGGGAGCTGTTTTTT.